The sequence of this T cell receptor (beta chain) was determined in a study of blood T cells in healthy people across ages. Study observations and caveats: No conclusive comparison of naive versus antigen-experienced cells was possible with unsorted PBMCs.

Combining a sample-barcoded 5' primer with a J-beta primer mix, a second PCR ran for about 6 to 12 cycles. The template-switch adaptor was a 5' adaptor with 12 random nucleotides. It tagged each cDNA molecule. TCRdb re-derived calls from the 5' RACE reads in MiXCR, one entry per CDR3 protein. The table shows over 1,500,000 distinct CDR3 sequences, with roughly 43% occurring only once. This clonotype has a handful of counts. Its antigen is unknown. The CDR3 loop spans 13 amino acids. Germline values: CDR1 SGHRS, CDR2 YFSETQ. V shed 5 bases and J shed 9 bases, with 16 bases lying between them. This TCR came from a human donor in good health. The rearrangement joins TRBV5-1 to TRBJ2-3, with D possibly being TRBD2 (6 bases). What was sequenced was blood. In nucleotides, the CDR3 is TGCGCCAGCAGGAAAGACGGGGGAGTAACGCAGTATTTT. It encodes CASRKDGGVTQYF.